The text below deals with one T cell receptor beta chain. Antigen specificity is unknown. Patients were ruled out by autoimmune disease history or systemic immunosuppression. The sample originates from a study of OX40 agonist ivuxolimab in advanced cancers. Study-level information: Those enrolled were 82.7% male, with a mean age of around 57 years and ages from roughly 20 to 85.

The table came from immunoSEQ multiplex PCR; TCRdb's copy has only in-frame clones and leaves some out. The sample yields roughly 42,000 clones, 85% to 95% seen once. Study-wide points: At 0.1 to 3.0 mg/kg, clonal expansion of CD4+ and CD8+ blood T cells had occurred by week 6.

The CDR3 extends over 14 amino acids. Germline assignment: CDR1 SQVTM and CDR2 ANQGSEA. The junction had 4 bases not matched to a gene; V was cut back by 3 bases and J by 2 bases. The chain is built from TRBV29-1 and TRBJ2-7, with 10 bases that match TRBD2. Here the sequenced sample was CD4+ or CD8+ T cells sorted from blood, taken in a trial of the OX40 agonist ivuxolimab. The clonotype originates from an adult with an advanced solid tumor such as melanoma, head and neck, liver or kidney cancer. CDR3 DNA sequence: TGCAGCGTTGAGGCTAGCGGGGGACCCTACGAGCAGTACTTC. The encoded protein is CSVEASGGPYEQYF.